This T cell receptor beta chain was recovered during a study of Graves' ophthalmopathy and Graves' hyperthyroidism. Looked up from germline, CDR1 is MNHEY and CDR2 is SVGEGT. This CDR3 has 15 residues. After removal of 4 bases from V and 7 bases from J, the junction contained 6 bases not matched to a gene. Study-level results: Its predictions of ophthalmopathy progression gave the model 70.59% sensitivity and 72.22% specificity.

This clonotype was counted many times. Its antigen is as yet unknown. TCR beta CDR3 regions were amplified from RNA transcripts. First-round RT-PCR employed HTBI primers, with a second-round multiplex PCR after it. TCRdb used MiXCR to reprocess the multiplex PCR reads, holding one entry per CDR3 protein. Of roughly 410,000 distinct CDR3 sequences listed, 15% were seen once; the top ten hold approximately 7%. Serum thyroxine and TRAb, along with clinical symptoms, thyroid ultrasound and orbital computed tomography, were what diagnosis relied on. Sequences were obtained from peripheral blood. V usage is TRBV6-2 or TRBV6-3 and J usage is TRBJ1-6; TRBD1 matches 8 bases. The sequence came from a young woman with stable Graves' hyperthyroidism. The CDR3 here is CASSSWTGQNSPLHF. For the CDR3, the DNA is TGTGCCAGCAGTTCGTGGACAGGGCAGAATTCACCCCTCCACTTT.